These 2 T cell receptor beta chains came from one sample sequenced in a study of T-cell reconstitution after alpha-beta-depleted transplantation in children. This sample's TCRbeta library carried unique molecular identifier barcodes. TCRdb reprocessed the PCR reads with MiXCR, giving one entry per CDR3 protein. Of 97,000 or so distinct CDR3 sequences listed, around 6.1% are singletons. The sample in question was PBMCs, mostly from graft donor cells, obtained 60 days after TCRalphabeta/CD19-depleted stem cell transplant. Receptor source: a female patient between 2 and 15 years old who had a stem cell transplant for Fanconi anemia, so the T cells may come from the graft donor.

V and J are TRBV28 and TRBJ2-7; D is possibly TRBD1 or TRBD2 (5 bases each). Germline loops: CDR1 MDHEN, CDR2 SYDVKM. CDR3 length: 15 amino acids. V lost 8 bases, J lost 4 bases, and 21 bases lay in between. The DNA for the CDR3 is TGTGCCAGCGCTATGTGGGGGTTCCCCCCATACGAGCAGTACTTC. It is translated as CASAMWGFPPYEQYF. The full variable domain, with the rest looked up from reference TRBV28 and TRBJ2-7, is DVKVTQSSRYLVKRTGEKVFLECVQDMDHENMFWYRQDPGLGLRLIYFSYDVKMKEKGDIPEGYSVSREKKERFSLILESASTNQTSMYLCASAMWGFPPYEQYFGPGTRLTVT.

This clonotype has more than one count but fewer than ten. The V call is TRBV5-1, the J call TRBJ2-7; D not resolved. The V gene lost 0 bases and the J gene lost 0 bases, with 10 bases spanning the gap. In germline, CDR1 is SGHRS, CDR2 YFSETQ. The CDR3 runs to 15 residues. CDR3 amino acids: CASSLGAVASYEQYF. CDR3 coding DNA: TGCGCCAGCAGCTTGGGTGCGGTCGCCTCCTACGAGCAGTACTTC. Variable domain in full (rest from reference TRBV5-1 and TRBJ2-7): KAGVTQTPRYLIKTRGQQVTLSCSPISGHRSVSWYQQTPGQGLQFLFEYFSETQRNKGNFPGRFSGRQFSNSRSEMNVSTLELGDSALYLCASSLGAVASYEQYFGPGTRLTVT.